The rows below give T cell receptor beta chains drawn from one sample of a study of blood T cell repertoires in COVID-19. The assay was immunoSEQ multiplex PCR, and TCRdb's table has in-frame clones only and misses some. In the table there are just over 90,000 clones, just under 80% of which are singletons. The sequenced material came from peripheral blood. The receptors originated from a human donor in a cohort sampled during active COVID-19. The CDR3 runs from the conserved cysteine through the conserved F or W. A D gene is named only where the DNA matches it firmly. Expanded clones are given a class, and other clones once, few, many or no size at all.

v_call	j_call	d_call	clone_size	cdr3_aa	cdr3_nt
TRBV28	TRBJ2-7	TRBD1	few	CASSSRGGTGVGKQYF	TGTGCCAGCAGTTCCAGAGGGGGGACAGGGGTGGGAAAGCAGTACTTC
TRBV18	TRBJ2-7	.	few	CASSTGHLYEQYF	TGTGCCAGCTCAACGGGACACCTCTACGAGCAGTACTTC
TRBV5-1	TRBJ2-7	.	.	CASSLASPSYEQYF	TGCGCCAGCAGCTTGGCCAGTCCGTCCTACGAGCAGTACTTC
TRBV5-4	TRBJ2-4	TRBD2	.	CASSLAGTRAKNIQYF	TGTGCCAGCAGCTTGGCGGGGACTAGGGCCAAAAACATTCAGTACTTC
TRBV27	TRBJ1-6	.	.	CASSFRDKSPLHF	TGTGCCAGCAGTTTCCGGGACAAATCACCCCTCCACTTT
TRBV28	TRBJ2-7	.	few	CASSSHGIYQQYF	TGTGCCAGCAGTTCCCACGGGATTTACCAGCAGTACTTC
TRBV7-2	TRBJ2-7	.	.	CASSLGLQAYEQYF	TGTGCCAGCAGCTTGGGGCTACAGGCCTACGAGCAGTACTTC
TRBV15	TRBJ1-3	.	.	CATSVFGGPGNTIYF	TGTGCCACCAGCGTCTTTGGGGGCCCTGGAAACACCATATATTTT
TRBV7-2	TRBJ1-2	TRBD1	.	CASSQGQARGYTF	TGTGCCAGCAGCCAAGGACAGGCGCGGGGCTACACCTTC
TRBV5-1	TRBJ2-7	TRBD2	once	CASSPGRGRRYEQYF	TGCGCCAGCAGCCCCGGACGCGGGAGGAGGTACGAGCAGTACTTC
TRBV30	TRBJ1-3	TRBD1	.	CAWSTGGTGNTIYF	TGTGCCTGGAGTACAGGGGGGACTGGAAACACCATATATTTT
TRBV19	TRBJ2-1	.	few	CASGGASSYNEQFF	TGTGCCAGTGGGGGGGCTAGCTCCTACAATGAGCAGTTCTTC
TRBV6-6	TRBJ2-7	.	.	CASSYAQGQQYF	TGTGCCAGCAGTTACGCTCAGGGGCAGCAGTACTTC
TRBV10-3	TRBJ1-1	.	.	CATLLNTEAFF	TGTGCCACCCTCCTGAACACTGAAGCTTTCTTT
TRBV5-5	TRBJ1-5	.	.	CASSLGTANQPQHF	TGTGCCAGCAGCTTGGGGACAGCTAATCAGCCCCAGCATTTT
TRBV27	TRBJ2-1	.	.	CASREFRGEQFF	TGTGCCAGCAGGGAGTTTCGCGGTGAGCAGTTCTTC
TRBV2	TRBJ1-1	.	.	CASSALGGGTEAFF	TGTGCCAGCAGTGCGTTGGGAGGGGGGACTGAAGCTTTCTTT
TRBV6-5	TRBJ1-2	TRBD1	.	CASSYSGQGFGYTF	TGTGCCAGCAGTTACTCCGGACAGGGGTTTGGCTACACCTTC
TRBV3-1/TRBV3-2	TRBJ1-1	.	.	CASSPKARGKAFF	TGTGCCAGCAGCCCAAAGGCGAGGGGGAAAGCTTTCTTT
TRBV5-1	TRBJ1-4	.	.	CASSLGQEKLFF	TGCGCCAGCAGCTTGGGACAGGAAAAACTGTTTTTT
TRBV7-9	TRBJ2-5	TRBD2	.	CASSLRVGTSGETQYF	TGTGCCAGCAGCTTGCGAGTAGGGACTAGCGGGGAGACCCAGTACTTC
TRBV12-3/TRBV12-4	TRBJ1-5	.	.	CASSREPNQPQHF	TGTGCCAGCAGCAGGGAACCCAATCAGCCCCAGCATTTT
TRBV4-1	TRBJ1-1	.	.	CASSQAPGRDTEAFF	TGCGCCAGCAGCCAAGCCCCAGGGAGGGACACTGAAGCTTTCTTT
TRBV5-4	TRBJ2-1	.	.	CASSLFGRQGIGEQFF	TGTGCCAGCAGCTTGTTCGGGAGACAGGGAATAGGGGAGCAGTTCTTC
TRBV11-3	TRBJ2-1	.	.	CASSLGPSNEQFF	TGTGCCAGCAGCTTAGGCCCCAGCAATGAGCAGTTCTTC
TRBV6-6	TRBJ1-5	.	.	CASSRGSNSNQPQHF	TGTGCCAGCTCTCGGGGGTCTAATAGCAATCAGCCCCAGCATTTT
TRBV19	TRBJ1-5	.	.	CASSINNQPQHF	TGTGCCAGTAGTATTAACAATCAGCCCCAGCATTTT
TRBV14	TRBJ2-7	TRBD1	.	CASSHDRGQYF	TGTGCCAGCAGCCACGACAGGGGGCAGTACTTC
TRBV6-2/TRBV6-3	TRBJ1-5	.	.	CASSDTGSQPQHF	TGTGCCAGCAGTGACACAGGGAGTCAGCCCCAGCATTTT
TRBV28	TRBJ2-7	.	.	CASSSPGSGKYYEQYF	TGTGCCAGCAGTTCTCCCGGTTCAGGGAAATACTACGAGCAGTACTTC
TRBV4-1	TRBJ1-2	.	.	CASSQAGSYTF	TGCGCCAGCAGCCAAGCAGGTAGCTACACCTTC
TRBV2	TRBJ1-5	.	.	CASGGASGPQHF	TGTGCCAGCGGGGGGGCGTCCGGGCCCCAGCATTTT
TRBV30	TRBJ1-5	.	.	CAWTSGGNQPQHF	TGTGCCTGGACCTCCGGTGGCAATCAGCCCCAGCATTTT
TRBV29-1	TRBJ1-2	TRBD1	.	CSARDRGGYTF	TGCAGCGCCCGTGACAGGGGAGGCTACACCTTC
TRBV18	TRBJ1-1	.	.	CASSPQDSRGAEAFF	TGTGCCAGCTCACCCCAGGACTCGCGAGGCGCTGAAGCTTTCTTT
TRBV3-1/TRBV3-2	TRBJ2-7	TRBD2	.	CASSRTLAGSYEQYF	TGTGCCAGCAGCCGTACTCTAGCGGGCTCCTACGAGCAGTACTTC
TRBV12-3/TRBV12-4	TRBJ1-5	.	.	CASSLGSNQPQHF	TGTGCCAGCAGTTTGGGCAGCAATCAGCCCCAGCATTTT
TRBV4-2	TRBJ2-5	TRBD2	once	CASSPGQLAGGIQETQYF	TGTGCCAGCAGCCCCGGTCAGCTAGCGGGGGGGATCCAAGAGACCCAGTACTTC
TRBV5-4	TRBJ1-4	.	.	CASSLGGREKLFF	TGTGCCAGCAGCTTGGGAGGGCGTGAAAAACTGTTTTTT
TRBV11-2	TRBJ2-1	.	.	CASSRLGEDEQFF	TGTGCCAGCAGCCGGCTGGGGGAGGATGAGCAGTTCTTC
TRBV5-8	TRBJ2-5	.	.	CASSLGAMKETQYF	TGTGCCAGCAGCTTAGGAGCTATGAAGGAGACCCAGTACTTC
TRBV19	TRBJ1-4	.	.	CASSSVLGEKLFF	TGTGCCAGTAGTTCCGTTCTCGGTGAAAAACTGTTTTTT
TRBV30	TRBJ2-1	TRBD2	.	CAWSVRGGWEQFF	TGTGCCTGGAGTGTACGGGGGGGCTGGGAGCAGTTCTTC
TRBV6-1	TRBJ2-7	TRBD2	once	CASSESVGDYSYEQYF	TGTGCCAGCAGTGAATCGGTAGGGGACTACTCCTACGAGCAGTACTTC
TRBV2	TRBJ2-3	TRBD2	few	CASSKQRGSTDTQYF	TGTGCCAGCAGTAAACAGCGGGGAAGCACAGATACGCAGTATTTT
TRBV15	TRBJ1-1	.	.	CATSRGDGGLSRGAEAFF	TGTGCCACCAGCAGAGGTGACGGCGGGCTCTCAAGAGGAGCTGAAGCTTTCTTT
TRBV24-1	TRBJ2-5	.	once	CATNRAGGETQYF	TGTGCCACCAACAGGGCTGGGGGTGAGACCCAGTACTTC
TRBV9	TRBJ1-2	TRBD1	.	CASSVAGQDYGYTF	TGTGCCAGCAGCGTAGCTGGACAGGACTATGGCTACACCTTC
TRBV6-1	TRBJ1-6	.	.	CASSEIVINSPLHF	TGTGCCAGCAGTGAAATAGTTATTAATTCACCCCTCCACTTT
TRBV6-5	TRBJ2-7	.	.	CASSRGYGNSYEQYF	TGTGCCAGCAGTAGGGGTTATGGTAACTCCTACGAGCAGTACTTC
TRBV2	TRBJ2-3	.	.	CASQGHRASTDTQYF	TGTGCCAGCCAGGGACATCGGGCCAGCACAGATACGCAGTATTTT
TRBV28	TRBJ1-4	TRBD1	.	CASRPGGGGEKLFF	TGTGCCAGCAGACCAGGGGGAGGAGGTGAAAAACTGTTTTTT
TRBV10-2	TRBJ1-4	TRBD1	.	CASSDTGTGNEKLFF	TGCGCCAGCAGTGATACCGGGACAGGGAATGAAAAACTGTTTTTT
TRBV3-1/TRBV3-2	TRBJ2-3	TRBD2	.	CASSQARGADADTQYF	TGTGCCAGCAGCCAAGCGCGGGGGGCCGACGCAGATACGCAGTATTTT
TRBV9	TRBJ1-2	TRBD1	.	CASSPGTAQNYGYTF	TGTGCCAGCAGCCCCGGGACAGCTCAAAACTATGGCTACACCTTC
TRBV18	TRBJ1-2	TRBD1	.	CASSPAGGSNYGYTF	TGTGCCAGCTCACCTGCAGGGGGCTCTAACTATGGCTACACCTTC
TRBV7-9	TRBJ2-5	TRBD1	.	CASSLAPDRGLLETQYF	TGTGCCAGCAGCTTAGCGCCCGACAGGGGCCTGCTCGAGACCCAGTACTTC
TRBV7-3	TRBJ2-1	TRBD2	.	CASSFAGTSANNEQFF	TGTGCCAGCAGCTTCGCCGGGACTAGTGCAAACAATGAGCAGTTCTTC
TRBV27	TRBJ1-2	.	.	CASTYGQGIPINYGYTF	TGTGCCAGCACCTACGGTCAGGGAATCCCCATTAACTATGGCTACACCTTC